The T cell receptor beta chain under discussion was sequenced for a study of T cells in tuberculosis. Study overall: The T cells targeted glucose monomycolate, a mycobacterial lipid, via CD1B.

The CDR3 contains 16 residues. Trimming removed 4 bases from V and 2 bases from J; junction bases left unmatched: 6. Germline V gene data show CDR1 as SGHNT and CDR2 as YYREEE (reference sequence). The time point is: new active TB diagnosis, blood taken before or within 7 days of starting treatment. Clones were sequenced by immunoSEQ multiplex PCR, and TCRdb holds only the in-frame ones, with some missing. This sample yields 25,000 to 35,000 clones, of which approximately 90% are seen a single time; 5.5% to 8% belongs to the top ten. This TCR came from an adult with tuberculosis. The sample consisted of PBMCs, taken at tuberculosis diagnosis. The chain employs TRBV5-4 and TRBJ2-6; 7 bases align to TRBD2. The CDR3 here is CASSPQLAPGANVLTF. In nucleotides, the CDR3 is TGTGCCAGCAGCCCCCAACTAGCGCCTGGGGCCAACGTCCTGACTTTC.